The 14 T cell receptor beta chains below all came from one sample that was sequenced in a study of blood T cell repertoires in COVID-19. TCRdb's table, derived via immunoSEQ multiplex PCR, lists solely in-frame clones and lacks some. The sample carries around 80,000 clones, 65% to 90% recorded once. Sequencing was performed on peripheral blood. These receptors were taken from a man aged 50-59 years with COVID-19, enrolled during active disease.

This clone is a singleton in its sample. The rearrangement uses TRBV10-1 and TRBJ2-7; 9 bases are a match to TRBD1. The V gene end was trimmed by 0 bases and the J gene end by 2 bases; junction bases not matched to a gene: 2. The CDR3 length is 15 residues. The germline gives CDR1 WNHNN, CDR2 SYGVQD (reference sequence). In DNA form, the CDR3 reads TGCGCCAGCAGTGAGTCGGGGACAGGGACCTACGAGCAGTACTTC. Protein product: CASSESGTGTYEQYF.

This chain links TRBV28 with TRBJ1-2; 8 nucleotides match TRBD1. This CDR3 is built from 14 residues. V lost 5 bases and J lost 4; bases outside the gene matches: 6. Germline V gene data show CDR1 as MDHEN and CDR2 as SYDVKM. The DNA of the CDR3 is TGTGCCAGCAGTCCAAACAGGGGGAGCTATGGCTACACCTTC. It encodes CASSPNRGSYGYTF.

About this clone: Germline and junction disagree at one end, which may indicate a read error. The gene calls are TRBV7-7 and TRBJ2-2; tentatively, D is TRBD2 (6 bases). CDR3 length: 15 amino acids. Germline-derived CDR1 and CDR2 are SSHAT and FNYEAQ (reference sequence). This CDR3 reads CASSLGQGGAGELFF. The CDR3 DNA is TGTGCTAGCAGCTTAGGCCAGGGAGGTGCCGGGGAGCTGTTTTTT.

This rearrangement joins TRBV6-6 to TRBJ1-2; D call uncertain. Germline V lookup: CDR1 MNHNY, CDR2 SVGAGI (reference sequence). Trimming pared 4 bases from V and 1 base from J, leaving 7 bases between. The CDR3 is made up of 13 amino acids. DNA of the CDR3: TGTGCCAGCAGTTCGCCCGGTAACTATGGCTACACCTTC. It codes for CASSSPGNYGYTF.

The CDR3 bases are TGTGCCAGCAGATTAAACACAGGGGGCGCAGGCGAAAAACTGTTTTTT. Protein product: CASRLNTGGAGEKLFF. The chain recombines TRBV7-2 with TRBJ1-4, with 9 bases identical to TRBD1. V trimming: 6 bases; J trimming: 8 bases; junction bases outside the gene matches: 13. In germline, CDR1 is SGHTA, CDR2 FQGNSA. The CDR3 consists of 16 residues.

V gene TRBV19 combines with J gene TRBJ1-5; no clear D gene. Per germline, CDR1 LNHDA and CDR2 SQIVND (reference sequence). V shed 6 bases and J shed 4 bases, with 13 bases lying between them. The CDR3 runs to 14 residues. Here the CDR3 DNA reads TGTGCCAGTAGGTGGGCAGGATCGAATCAGCCCCAGCATTTT. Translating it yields CASRWAGSNQPQHF.

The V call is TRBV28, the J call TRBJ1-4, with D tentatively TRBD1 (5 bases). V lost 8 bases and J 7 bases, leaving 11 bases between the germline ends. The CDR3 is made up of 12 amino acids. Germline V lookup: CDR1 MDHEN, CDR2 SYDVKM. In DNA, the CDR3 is TGTGCCAGCGGGACTCCCCGTGAAAAACTGTTTTTT. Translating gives CASGTPREKLFF.

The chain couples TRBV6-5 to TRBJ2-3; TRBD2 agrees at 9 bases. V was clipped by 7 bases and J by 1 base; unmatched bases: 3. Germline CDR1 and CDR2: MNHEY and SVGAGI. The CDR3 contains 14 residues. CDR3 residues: CASTLAGGTDTQYF. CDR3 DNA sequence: TGTGCCAGCACCTTAGCGGGAGGCACAGATACGCAGTATTTT.

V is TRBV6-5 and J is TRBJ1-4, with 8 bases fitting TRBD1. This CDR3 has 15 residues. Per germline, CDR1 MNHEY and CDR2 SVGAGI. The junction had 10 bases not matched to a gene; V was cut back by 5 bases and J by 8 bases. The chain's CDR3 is CASSNTRQGREKLFF. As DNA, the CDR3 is TGTGCCAGCAGTAACACACGACAGGGGAGGGAAAAACTGTTTTTT.

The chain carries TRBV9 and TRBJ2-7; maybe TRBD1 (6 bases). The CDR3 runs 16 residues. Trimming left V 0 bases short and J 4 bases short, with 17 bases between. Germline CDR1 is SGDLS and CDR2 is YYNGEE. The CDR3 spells CASSVVAGAWVYEQYF. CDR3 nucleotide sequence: TGTGCCAGCAGCGTAGTAGCAGGGGCATGGGTTTACGAGCAGTACTTC.

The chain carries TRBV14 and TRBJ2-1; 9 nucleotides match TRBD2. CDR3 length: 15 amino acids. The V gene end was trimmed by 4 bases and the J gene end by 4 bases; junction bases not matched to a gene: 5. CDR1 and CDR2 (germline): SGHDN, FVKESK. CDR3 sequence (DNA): TGTGCCAGCAGCCGCGGGAGGGGGGGTTACAATGAGCAGTTCTTC. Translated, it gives CASSRGRGGYNEQFF.

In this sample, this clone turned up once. The chain's CDR3 is CATSRGEGEKLFF. CDR3 sequence (DNA): TGCGCCACCTCCCGGGGGGAAGGTGAAAAACTGTTTTTT. The chain uses TRBV5-1 and TRBJ1-4; D might be TRBD1 (5 bases). Trimming took off 9 bases at V and 7 bases at J, with 16 bases between the two ends. Germline lookup yields CDR1 SGHRS and CDR2 YFSETQ. The CDR3 runs 13 residues.

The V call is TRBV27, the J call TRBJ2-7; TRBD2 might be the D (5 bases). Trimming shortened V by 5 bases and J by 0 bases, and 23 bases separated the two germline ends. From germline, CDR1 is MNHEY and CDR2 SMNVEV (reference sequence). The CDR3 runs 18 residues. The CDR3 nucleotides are TGTGCCAGCAGTATCGGGAAGCTGGCGGATGGCAGCTCCTACGAGCAGTACTTC. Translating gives CASSIGKLADGSSYEQYF.

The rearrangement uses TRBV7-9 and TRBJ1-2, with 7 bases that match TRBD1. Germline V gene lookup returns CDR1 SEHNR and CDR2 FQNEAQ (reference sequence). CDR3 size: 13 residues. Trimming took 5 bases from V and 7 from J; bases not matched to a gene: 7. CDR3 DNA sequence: TGTGCCAGCAGCACAACCTACAGGGGTGGCTACACCTTC. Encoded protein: CASSTTYRGGYTF. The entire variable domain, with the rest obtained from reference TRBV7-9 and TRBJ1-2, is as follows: DTGVSQNPRHKITKRGQNVTFRCDPISEHNRLYWYRQTLGQGPEFLTYFQNEAQLEKSRLLSDRFSAERPKGSFSTLEIQRTEQGDSAMYLCASSTTYRGGYTFGSGTRLTVV.